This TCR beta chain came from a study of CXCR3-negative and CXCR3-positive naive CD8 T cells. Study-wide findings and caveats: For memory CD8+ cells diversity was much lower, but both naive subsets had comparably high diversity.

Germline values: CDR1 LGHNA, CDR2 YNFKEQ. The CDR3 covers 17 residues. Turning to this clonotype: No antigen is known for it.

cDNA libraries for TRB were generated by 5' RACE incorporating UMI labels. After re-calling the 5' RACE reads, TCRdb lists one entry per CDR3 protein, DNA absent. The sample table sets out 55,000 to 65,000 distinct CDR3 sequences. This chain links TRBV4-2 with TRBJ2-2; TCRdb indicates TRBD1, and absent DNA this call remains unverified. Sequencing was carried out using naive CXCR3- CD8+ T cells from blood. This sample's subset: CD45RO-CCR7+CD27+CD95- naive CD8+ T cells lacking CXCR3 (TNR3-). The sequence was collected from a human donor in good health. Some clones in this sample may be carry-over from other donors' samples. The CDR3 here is CASRHPMGTPSTGELFF.